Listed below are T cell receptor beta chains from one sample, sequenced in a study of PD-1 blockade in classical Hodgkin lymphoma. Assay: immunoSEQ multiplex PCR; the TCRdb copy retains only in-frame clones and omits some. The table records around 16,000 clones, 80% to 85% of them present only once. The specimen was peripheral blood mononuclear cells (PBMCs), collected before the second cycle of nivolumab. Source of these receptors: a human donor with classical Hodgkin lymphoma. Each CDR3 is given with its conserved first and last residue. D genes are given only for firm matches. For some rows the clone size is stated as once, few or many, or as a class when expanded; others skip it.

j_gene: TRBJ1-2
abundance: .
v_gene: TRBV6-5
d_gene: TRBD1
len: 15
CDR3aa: CASSTPGQGNYGYTF
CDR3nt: TGTGCCAGCAGCACACCGGGACAGGGTAACTATGGCTACACCTTC

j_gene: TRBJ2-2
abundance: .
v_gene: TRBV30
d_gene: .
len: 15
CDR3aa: CAWNTGRSYTGELFF
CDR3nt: TGTGCCTGGAACACAGGCAGGAGCTACACCGGGGAGCTGTTTTTT

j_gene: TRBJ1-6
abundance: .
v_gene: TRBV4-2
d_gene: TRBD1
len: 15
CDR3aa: CASSQESGGSSPLHF
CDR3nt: TGTGCCAGCAGCCAGGAATCAGGGGGCAGTTCACCCCTCCACTTT

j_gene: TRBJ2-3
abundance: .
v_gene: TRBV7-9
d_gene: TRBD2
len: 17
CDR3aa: CASSLAGTSLITDTQYF
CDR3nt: TGTGCCAGCAGCTTAGCCGGGACTAGTCTAATCACAGATACGCAGTATTTT

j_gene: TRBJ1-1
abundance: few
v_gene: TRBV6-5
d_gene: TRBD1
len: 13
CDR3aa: CASRYRGNTEAFF
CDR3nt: TGTGCCAGCAGGTACAGGGGGAACACTGAAGCTTTCTTT

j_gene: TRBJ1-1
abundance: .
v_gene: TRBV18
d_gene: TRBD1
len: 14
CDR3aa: CASSATGRGTEAFF
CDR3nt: TGTGCCAGCTCCGCGACAGGGCGAGGGACTGAAGCTTTCTTT

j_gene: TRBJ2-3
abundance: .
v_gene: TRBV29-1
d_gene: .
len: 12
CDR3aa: CSVVQGTDTQYF
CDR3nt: TGCAGCGTGGTACAGGGAACAGATACGCAGTATTTT

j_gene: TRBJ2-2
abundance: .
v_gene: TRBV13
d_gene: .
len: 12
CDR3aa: CASTQGDGELFF
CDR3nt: TGTGCCAGCACGCAGGGCGACGGGGAGCTGTTTTTT

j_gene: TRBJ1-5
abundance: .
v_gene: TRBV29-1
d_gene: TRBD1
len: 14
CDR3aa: CSVGTGDGGQPQHF
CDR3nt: TGCAGCGTCGGGACAGGGGATGGGGGTCAGCCCCAGCATTTT

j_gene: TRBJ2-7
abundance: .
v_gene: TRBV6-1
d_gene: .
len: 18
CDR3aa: CASSEAPFGRGIRYEQYF
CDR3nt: TGTGCCAGCAGTGAAGCGCCCTTTGGCAGGGGCATAAGGTACGAGCAGTACTTC

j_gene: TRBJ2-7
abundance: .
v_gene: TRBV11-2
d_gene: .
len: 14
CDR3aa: CASSAAGTSYEQYF
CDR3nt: TGTGCCAGCAGCGCCGCCGGGACTTCGTACGAGCAGTACTTC

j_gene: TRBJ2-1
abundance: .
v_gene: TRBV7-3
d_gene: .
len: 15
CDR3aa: CASSLLAWGDNEQFF
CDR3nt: TGTGCCAGCAGCTTACTAGCGTGGGGGGACAATGAGCAGTTCTTC

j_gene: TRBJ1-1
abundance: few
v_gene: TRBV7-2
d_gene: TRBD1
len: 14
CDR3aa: CASSFSTGGTEAFF
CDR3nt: TGTGCCAGCAGCTTCTCTACAGGGGGCACTGAAGCTTTCTTT

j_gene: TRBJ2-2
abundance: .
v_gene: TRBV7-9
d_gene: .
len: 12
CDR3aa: CASSFYSGELFF
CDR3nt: TGTGCCAGCAGCTTCTATTCCGGGGAGCTGTTTTTT

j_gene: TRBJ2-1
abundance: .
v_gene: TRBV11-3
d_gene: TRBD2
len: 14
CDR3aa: CASSLDGTSNEQFF
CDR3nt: TGTGCCAGCAGCTTAGATGGGACTAGCAATGAGCAGTTCTTC

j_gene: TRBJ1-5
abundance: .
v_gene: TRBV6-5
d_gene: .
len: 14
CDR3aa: CASSYGAGNQPQHF
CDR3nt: TGTGCCAGCAGTTACGGTGCAGGGAATCAGCCCCAGCATTTT

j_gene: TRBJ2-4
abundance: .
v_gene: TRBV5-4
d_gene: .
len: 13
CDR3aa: CASSLEVGNIQYF
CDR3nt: TGTGCCAGCAGCTTGGAAGTGGGAAACATTCAGTACTTC

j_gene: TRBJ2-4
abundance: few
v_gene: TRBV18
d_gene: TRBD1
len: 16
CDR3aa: CASSSLNRDSKNIQYF
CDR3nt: TGTGCCAGCTCCTCACTTAACCGGGACAGCAAAAACATTCAGTACTTC

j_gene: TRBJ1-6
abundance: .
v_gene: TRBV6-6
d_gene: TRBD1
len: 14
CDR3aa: CATWRTGENSPLHF
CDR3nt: TGTGCCACGTGGAGGACAGGGGAGAATTCACCCCTCCACTTT

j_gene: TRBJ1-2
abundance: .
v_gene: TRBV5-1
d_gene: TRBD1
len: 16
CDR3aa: CASSFQSGQARYGYTF
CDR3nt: TGCGCCAGCAGCTTCCAGTCGGGACAGGCGCGATATGGCTACACCTTC

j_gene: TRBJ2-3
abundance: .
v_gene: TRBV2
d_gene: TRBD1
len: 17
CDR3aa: CASSQDRAGSSTDTQYF
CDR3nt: TGTGCCAGCAGCCAGGACAGGGCGGGTTCTAGCACAGATACGCAGTATTTT

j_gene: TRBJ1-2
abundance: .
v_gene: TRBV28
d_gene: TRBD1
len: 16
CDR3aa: CASSTGQGAQDYGYTF
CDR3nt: TGTGCCAGCAGCACGGGACAGGGGGCGCAGGACTATGGCTACACCTTC

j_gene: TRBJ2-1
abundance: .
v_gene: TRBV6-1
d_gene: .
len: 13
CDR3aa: CASKRDDYNEQFF
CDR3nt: TGTGCCAGCAAACGGGACGATTACAATGAGCAGTTCTTC

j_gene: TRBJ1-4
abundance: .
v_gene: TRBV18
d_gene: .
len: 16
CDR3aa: CASSPDLGAPNEKLFF
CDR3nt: TGTGCCAGCTCTCCGGATCTCGGGGCGCCTAATGAAAAACTGTTTTTT

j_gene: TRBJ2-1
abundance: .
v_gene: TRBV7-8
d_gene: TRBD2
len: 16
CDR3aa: CASSFLRLAGDNEQFF
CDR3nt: TGTGCCAGCAGCTTCTTAAGGTTAGCGGGAGACAATGAGCAGTTCTTC

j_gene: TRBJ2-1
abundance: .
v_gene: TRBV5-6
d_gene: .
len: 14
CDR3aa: CASSLGTGIGEQFF
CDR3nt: TGTGCCAGCAGCTTGGGAACAGGTATCGGTGAGCAGTTCTTC

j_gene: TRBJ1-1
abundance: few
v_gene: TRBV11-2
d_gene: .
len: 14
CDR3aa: CASRGGLMNTEAFF
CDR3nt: TGTGCCAGCAGGGGGGGGCTGATGAACACTGAAGCTTTCTTT

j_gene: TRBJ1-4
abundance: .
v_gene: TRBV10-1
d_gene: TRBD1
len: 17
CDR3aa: CASREGQLIATNEKLFF
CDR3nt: TGCGCCAGCAGAGAGGGACAGCTAATTGCAACTAATGAAAAACTGTTTTTT

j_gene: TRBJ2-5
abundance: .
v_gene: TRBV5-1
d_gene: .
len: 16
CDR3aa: CASSLARATYQETQYF
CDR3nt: TGCGCCAGCAGCTTGGCTAGGGCGACTTACCAAGAGACCCAGTACTTC

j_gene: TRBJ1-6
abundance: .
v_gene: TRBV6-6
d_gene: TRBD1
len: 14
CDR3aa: CASSPGTVNSPLHF
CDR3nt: TGTGCCAGCAGCCCCGGGACAGTAAATTCACCCCTCCACTTT

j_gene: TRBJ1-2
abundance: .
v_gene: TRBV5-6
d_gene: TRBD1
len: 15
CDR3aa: CASSLAETGNYGYTF
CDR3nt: TGTGCCAGCAGCTTGGCCGAGACAGGGAACTATGGCTACACCTTC

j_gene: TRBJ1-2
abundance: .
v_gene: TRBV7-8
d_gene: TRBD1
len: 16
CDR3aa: CASSLARGLGHYGYTF
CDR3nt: TGTGCCAGCAGCTTAGCGAGGGGGCTGGGACACTATGGCTACACCTTC

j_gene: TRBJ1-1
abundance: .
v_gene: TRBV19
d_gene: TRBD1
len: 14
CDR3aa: CASSKDRPPLEAFF
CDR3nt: TGTGCCAGTAGTAAGGACAGGCCGCCACTTGAAGCTTTCTTT

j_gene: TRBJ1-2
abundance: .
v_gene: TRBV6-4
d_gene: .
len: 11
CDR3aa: CASTILRGYTF
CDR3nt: TGTGCCAGCACGATCCTTAGGGGCTACACCTTC

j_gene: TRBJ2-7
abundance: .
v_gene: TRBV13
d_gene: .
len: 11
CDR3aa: CASSLMHEQYF
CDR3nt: TGTGCCAGCAGCTTAATGCACGAGCAGTACTTC

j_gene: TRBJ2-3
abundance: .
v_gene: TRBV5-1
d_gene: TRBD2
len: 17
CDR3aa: CASSLSGSGSGTDTQYF
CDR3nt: TGCGCCAGCAGCTTAAGCGGTAGCGGGAGCGGAACAGATACGCAGTATTTT

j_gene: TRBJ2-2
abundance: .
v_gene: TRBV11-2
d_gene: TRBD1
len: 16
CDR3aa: CASSLLRGRTTGELFF
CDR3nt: TGTGCCAGCAGCTTGCTGAGGGGGCGGACGACCGGGGAGCTGTTTTTT

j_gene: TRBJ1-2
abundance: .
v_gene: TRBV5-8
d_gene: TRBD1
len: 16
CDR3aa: CASSPGQGWSGYGYTF
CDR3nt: TGTGCCAGCAGCCCAGGACAGGGGTGGAGTGGCTATGGCTACACCTTC

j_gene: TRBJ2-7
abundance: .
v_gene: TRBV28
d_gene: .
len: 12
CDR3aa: CASSLGEYEQYF
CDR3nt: TGTGCCAGCAGTTTAGGGGAGTACGAGCAGTACTTC

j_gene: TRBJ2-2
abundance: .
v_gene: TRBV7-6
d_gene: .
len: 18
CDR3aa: CASSLARFPSTNTGELFF
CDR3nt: TGTGCCAGCAGCTTAGCGAGATTCCCCAGTACTAACACCGGGGAGCTGTTTTTT

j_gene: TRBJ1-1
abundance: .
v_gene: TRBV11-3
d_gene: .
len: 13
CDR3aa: CASSLHGGSEAFF
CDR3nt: TGTGCCAGCAGCTTACACGGGGGCTCGGAGGCTTTCTTT

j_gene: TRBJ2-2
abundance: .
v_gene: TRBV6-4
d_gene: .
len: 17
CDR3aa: CASSEGALWTAKGELFF
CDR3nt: TGTGCCAGCAGTGAAGGGGCCCTTTGGACAGCCAAGGGGGAGCTGTTTTTT

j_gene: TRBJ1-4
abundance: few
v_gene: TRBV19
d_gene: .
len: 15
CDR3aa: CASTPPGGWNEKLFF
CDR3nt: TGTGCCAGTACCCCACCGGGGGGGTGGAATGAAAAACTGTTTTTT

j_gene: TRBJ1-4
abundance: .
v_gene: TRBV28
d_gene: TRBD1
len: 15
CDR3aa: CASSEPGQGSEKLFF
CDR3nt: TGTGCCAGCAGTGAACCGGGACAGGGAAGTGAAAAACTGTTTTTT

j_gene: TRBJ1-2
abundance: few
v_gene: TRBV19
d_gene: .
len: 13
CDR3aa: CASRGIPGYGYTF
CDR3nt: TGTGCCAGTAGGGGGATTCCGGGGTATGGCTACACCTTC

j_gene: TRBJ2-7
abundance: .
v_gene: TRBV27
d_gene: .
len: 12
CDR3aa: CASRRGPAEQYF
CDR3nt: TGTGCCAGCCGCAGGGGACCCGCCGAGCAGTACTTC

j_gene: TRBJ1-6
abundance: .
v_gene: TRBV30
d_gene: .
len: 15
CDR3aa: CAWSPSLYAHSPLHF
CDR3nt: TGTGCCTGGAGTCCTAGCCTCTATGCGCATTCACCCCTCCACTTT

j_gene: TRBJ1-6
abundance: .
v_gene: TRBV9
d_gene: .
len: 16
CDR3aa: CASSGHRLSYNSPLHF
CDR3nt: TGTGCCAGCAGCGGTCACAGGCTCTCCTATAATTCACCCCTCCACTTT

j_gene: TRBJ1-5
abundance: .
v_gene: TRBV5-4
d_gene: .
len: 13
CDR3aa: CASSPDRGQPQHF
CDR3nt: TGTGCCAGCAGCCCGGACCGGGGGCAGCCCCAGCATTTT

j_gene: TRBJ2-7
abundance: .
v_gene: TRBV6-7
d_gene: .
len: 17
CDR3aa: CASSYSKLPYISYEQYF
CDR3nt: TGTGCCAGCAGTTACTCGAAACTACCTTATATCTCCTACGAGCAGTACTTC

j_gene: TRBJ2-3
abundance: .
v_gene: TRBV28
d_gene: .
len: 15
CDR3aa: CASSSPGERTDTQYF
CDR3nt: TGTGCCAGCAGTTCACCAGGGGAACGCACAGATACGCAGTATTTT

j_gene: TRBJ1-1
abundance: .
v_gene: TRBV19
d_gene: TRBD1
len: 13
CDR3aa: CASSTTTGAEAFF
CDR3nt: TGTGCCAGTAGTACAACGACAGGGGCTGAAGCTTTCTTT

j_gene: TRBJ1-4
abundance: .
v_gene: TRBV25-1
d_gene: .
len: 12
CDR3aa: CASSEFGGGLFF
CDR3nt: TGTGCCAGCAGTGAATTCGGGGGGGGACTGTTTTTT

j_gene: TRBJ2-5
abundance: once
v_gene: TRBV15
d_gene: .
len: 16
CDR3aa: CATSSPRVRFQETQYF
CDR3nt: TGTGCCACCAGCTCCCCGAGAGTTCGGTTCCAAGAGACCCAGTACTTC